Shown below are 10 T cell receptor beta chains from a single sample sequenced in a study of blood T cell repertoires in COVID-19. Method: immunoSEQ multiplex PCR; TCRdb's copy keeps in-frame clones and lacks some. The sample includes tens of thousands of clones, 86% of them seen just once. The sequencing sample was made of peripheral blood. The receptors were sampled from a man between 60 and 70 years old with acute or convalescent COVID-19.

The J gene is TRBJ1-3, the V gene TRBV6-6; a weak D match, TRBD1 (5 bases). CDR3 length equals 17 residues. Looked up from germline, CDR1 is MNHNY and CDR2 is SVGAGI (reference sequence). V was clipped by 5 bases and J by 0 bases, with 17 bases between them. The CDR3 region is CASSPPSTVYSGNTIYF. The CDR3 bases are TGTGCCAGCAGTCCTCCCTCGACAGTTTACTCTGGAAACACCATATATTTT.

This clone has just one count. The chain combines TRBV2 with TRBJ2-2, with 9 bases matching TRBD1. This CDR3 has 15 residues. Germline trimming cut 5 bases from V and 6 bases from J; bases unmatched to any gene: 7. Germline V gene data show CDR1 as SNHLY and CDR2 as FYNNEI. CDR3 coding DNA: TGTGCCAGCAGTACTCGGACAGGGGTCGCCGGGGAGCTGTTTTTT. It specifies CASSTRTGVAGELFF.

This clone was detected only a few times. In DNA, the CDR3 is TGCGCCAGCAGCCCGGGGGGCCCCTACGGGGATGAGCAGTTCTTC. Encoded protein: CASSPGGPYGDEQFF. J is TRBJ2-1 and V is TRBV10-1; tentatively, D is TRBD2 (7 bases). Germline lookup yields CDR1 WNHNN and CDR2 SYGVQD (reference sequence). CDR3 size: 15 residues. The V end lost 6 bases, the J end lost 8 bases, and 20 bases lay between the germline ends.

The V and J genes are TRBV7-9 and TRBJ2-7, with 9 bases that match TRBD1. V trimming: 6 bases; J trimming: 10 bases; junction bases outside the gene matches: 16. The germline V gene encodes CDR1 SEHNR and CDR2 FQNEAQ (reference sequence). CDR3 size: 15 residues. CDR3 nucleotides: TGTGCCAGCAGTTCCACTCCCCGGACAGGGGACAATCAGTACTTC. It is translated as CASSSTPRTGDNQYF.

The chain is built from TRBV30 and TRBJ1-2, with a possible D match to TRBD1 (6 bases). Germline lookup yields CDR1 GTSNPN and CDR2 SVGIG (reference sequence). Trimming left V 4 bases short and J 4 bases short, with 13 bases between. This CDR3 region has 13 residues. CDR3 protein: CAWKRGCGYGYTF. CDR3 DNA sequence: TGTGCCTGGAAAAGGGGGTGCGGCTATGGCTACACCTTC.

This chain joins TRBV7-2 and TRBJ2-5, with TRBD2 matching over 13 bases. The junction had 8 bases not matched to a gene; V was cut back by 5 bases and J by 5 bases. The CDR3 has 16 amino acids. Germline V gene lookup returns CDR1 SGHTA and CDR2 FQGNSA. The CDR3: CASSPQLAGGLETQYF. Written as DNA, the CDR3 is TGTGCCAGCAGCCCACAACTAGCGGGAGGGCTGGAGACCCAGTACTTC.

CDR3 bases: TGTGCCATCAGTGAGTTTCTTCGGGGGCAAGAGACCCAGTACTTC. It encodes CAISEFLRGQETQYF. The chain employs TRBV10-3 and TRBJ2-5; possible D gene TRBD2, 6 bases. Trimming removed 1 base from V and 2 bases from J, with 11 bases in between. The CDR3 totals 15 residues. CDR1 and CDR2 from the germline V gene are ENHRY and SYGVKD.

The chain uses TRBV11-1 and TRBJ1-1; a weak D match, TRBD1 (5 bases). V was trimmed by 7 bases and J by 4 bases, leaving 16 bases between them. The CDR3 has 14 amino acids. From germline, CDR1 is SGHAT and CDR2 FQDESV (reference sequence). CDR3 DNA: TGTGCCAGCACCCCCCAGCAGGGAGGCACTGAAGCTTTCTTT. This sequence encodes CASTPQQGGTEAFF.

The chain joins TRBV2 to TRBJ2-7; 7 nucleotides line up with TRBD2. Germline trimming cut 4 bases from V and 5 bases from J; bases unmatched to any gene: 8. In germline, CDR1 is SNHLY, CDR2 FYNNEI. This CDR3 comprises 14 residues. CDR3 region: CASSVKRESNEQYF. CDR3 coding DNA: TGTGCCAGCAGTGTGAAGCGGGAAAGCAACGAGCAGTACTTC.

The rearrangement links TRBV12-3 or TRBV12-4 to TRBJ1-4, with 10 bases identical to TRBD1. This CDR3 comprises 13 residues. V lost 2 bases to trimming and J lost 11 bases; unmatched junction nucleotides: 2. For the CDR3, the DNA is TGTGCCAGCAGTTTAATGGGACAGGGGAAACTGTTTTTT. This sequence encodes CASSLMGQGKLFF.